The next 8 T cell receptor beta chains were all read from a single sample in a study of cytomegalovirus exposure and HLA in healthy donors. Primers for the PCR totalled 60 Vbeta and 13 Jbeta. TCRdb's copy holds only in-frame clones and misses some; the assay was immunoSEQ multiplex PCR. Of about 90,000 clones in the sample, approximately 90% were seen once. The source material was PBMCs. The origin of the receptors is a man in his late teens or twenties in good health and CMV-seronegative.

The CDR3 sequence: CASSVGQGKYGYTF. Written as DNA, the CDR3 is TGTGCCAGCAGTGTGGGGCAGGGGAAGTATGGCTACACCTTC. V usage is TRBV2 and J usage is TRBJ1-2; a possible D gene is TRBD1 (6 bases). Per germline, CDR1 SNHLY and CDR2 FYNNEI. The CDR3 is 14 amino acids. V dropped 4 bases and J dropped 5 bases, with 14 bases sitting between them.

This clone has more than one count but fewer than ten. The gene calls are TRBV6-1 and TRBJ2-3; D perhaps matches TRBD2 (6 bases). This CDR3 has 16 residues. V dropped 4 bases and J dropped 1 base, with 15 bases sitting between them. CDR1 is MNHNS, CDR2 SASEGT, per germline. CDR3 DNA sequence: TGTGCCAGCAGTGGATCTAGCGCTCGGCGCACAGATACGCAGTATTTT. The encoded protein is CASSGSSARRTDTQYF.

The rearrangement links TRBV7-2 to TRBJ2-7; 8 bases line up with TRBD1. This CDR3 has 14 amino acids. CDR1 and CDR2 (germline): SGHTA, FQGNSA. V lost 5 bases, J lost 7 bases, and 10 bases stayed unmatched. The CDR3, as DNA: TGTGCCAGCAGCCCGACAGGGGCAATTGGGGAGCAGTACTTC. Amino acid sequence: CASSPTGAIGEQYF.

The chain has TRBV4-3 and TRBJ2-7; a weak D match, TRBD1 (6 bases). The germline V gene encodes CDR1 LGHNA and CDR2 YSLEER. The CDR3 contains 16 residues. Trimming removed 3 bases from V and 3 bases from J, with 18 bases in between. CDR3: CASSQSATRGFYEQYF. The CDR3 nucleotides are TGCGCCAGCAGCCAGAGCGCCACCAGGGGATTCTACGAGCAGTACTTC.

The chain recombines TRBV18 with TRBJ2-3; 11 bases align to TRBD1. The CDR3 runs to 15 residues. The V gene's germline CDR1 is KGHSH and CDR2 LQKENI. J was trimmed by 1 base and V by 5 bases; bases with no gene match: 2. CDR3 in amino acids: CASSTGQGGTDTQYF. In nucleotides, the CDR3 is TGTGCCAGCTCAACGGGACAGGGGGGCACAGATACGCAGTATTTT.

The chain couples TRBV6-1 to TRBJ1-5; D uncertain. The V end lost 4 bases, the J end lost 11 bases, and 18 bases lay between the germline ends. The CDR3 sequence is 14 residues long. The V gene's germline CDR1 is MNHNS and CDR2 SASEGT. CDR3: CASSAPVAGETQHF. The CDR3 coding sequence is TGTGCCAGCAGTGCCCCAGTTGCGGGTGAGACCCAGCATTTT.

The genes are TRBV5-1 and TRBJ2-7; TRBD1 agrees at 8 bases. This CDR3 is built from 15 residues. Germline V gene data show CDR1 as SGHRS and CDR2 as YFSETQ. V lost 0 bases, J lost 7 bases, and 9 bases stayed unmatched. CDR3 protein: CASSLARDRQGEQYF. Here the CDR3 DNA reads TGCGCCAGCAGCTTGGCCCGGGACAGGCAGGGGGAGCAGTACTTC.

This chain joins TRBV28 and TRBJ2-7; a possible D gene is TRBD2 (5 bases). V was pared by 7 bases and J by 5 bases, with 12 bases between. CDR3 size: 12 residues. Germline CDR1 and CDR2: MDHEN and SYDVKM. CDR3 bases: TGTGCCAGCAACGAACGGGGAAACGAGCAGTACTTC. This codes for CASNERGNEQYF.